This T cell receptor (beta chain) was sequenced for a study of T-cell reconstitution after alpha-beta-depleted transplantation in children. During its preparation, the TCRbeta library received unique molecular identifiers. Using its own MiXCR run on the PCR reads, TCRdb lists one record per CDR3 protein. The sample includes around 360,000 distinct CDR3 sequences, under 13% of them seen just once. This clonotype was counted a few times. The V end was cut by 2 bases, the J end by 2 bases, with 15 bases between. The germline gives CDR1 DFQATT, CDR2 SNEGSKA (reference sequence). The CDR3 has 16 residues. This chain connects TRBV20-1 to TRBJ1-4; no clear D. This specimen consisted of PBMCs from the stem cell graft donor, obtained from the stem cell graft. The TCR originated in a human donor who donated a stem cell graft to a child with acute lymphoblastic leukemia. CDR3 region: CSARSASGRTNEKLFF. The CDR3 DNA follows: TGCAGTGCTAGATCCGCGTCTGGTCGGACTAATGAAAAACTGTTTTTT.